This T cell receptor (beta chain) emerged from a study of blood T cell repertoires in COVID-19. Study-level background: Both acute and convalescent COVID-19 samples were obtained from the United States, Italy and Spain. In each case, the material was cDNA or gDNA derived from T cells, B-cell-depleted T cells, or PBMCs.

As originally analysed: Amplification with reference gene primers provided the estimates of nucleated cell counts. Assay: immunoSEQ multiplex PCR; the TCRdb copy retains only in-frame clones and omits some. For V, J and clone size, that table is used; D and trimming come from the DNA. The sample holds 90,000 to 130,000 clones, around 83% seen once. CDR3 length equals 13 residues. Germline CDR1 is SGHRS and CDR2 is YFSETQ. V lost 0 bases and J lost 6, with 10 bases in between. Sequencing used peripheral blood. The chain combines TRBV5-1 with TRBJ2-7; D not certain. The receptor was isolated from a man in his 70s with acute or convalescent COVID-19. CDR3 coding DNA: TGCGCCAGCAGCTTGGATTCAGCGTTCGAGCAGTACTTC. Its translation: CASSLDSAFEQYF.